This TCR beta chain was recovered during a study of T cell repertoires in cytomegalovirus infection. Notes on the study in general: CMV-specific HLA-C-restricted TCR beta clonotypes dominated the ex vivo response.

CDR1 MNHEY and CDR2 SMNVEV come from the germline V gene (reference sequence). The V gene lost 5 bases and the J gene lost 6 bases, with 8 bases spanning the gap. CDR3 length: 12 amino acids. TCRdb fed the reads into MiXCR, producing one record per CDR3 protein. The sample lists over 100,000 distinct CDR3 sequences, around 9.1% occurring once. This clonotype was detected ten times or more. As yet, its antigen is unknown. Sequencing used PBMCs, sequenced either directly or after in vitro stimulation (not recorded which). This chain connects TRBV27 to TRBJ2-1; no firm D call. The TCR was taken from a human donor in good health (CMV status not recorded). Some clones in this sample may be carry-over from other donors' samples. The CDR3: CASSILGNEQFF. The CDR3 bases are TGTGCCAGCAGTATATTGGGCAATGAGCAGTTCTTC.